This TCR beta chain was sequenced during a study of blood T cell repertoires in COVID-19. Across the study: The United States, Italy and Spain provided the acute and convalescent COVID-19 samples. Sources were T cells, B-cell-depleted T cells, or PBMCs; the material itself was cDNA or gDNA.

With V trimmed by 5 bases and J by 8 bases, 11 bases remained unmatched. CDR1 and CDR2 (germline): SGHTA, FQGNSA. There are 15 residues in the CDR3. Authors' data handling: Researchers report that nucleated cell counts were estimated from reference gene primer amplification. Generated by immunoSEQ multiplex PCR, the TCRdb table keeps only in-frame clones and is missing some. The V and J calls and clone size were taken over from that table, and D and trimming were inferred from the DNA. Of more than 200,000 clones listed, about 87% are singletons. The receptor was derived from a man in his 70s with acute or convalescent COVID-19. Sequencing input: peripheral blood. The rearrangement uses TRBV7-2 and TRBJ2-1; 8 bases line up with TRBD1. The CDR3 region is CASSIGQGQFDEQFF. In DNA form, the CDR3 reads TGTGCCAGCAGCATTGGACAGGGTCAGTTTGATGAGCAGTTCTTC. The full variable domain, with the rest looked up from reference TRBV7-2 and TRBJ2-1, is GAGVSQSPSNKVTEKGKDVELRCDPISGHTALYWYRQSLGQGLEFLIYFQGNSAPDKSGLPSDRFSAERTGGSVSTLTIQRTQQEDSAVYLCASSIGQGQFDEQFFGPGTRLTVL.